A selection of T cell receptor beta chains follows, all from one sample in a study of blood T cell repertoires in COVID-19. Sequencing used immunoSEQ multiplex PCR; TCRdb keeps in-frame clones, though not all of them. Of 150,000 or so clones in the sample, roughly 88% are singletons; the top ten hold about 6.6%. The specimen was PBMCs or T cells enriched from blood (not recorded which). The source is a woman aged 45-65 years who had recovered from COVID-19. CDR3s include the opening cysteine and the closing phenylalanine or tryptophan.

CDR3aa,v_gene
CASSDSRTGLDNSPLHF,TRBV7-3
CASSPGQPYEQYF,TRBV7-6
CATSDRTGSNQPQHF,TRBV24-1
CASSHHGTVTTEAFF,TRBV6-2/TRBV6-3
CASSLDPLAGNTGELFF,TRBV5-4
CASSLWQGGLGSNQPQHF,TRBV7-8
CASRARTDNQPQHF,TRBV2
CASSADRNQPQHF,TRBV2
CASSYDAGQPQHF,TRBV6-5
CASSLGSGVPEAFF,TRBV11-1
CASSLARGSEGQYF,TRBV6-5
CASSFGGQIPQPQHF,TRBV5-4
CASSSPREGKETQYF,TRBV6-5
CAWSVPGRNSPLHF,TRBV30
CASSSSHYTDTQYF,TRBV7-2
CASSLDATRYNEQFF,TRBV5-5
CASRSGSAGSARDTQYF,TRBV7-2
CASSIKPGLAGDEQYF,TRBV19
CASSDRGPFMNTEAFF,TRBV11-3
CASSPSGNQPQHF,TRBV18
CASGDRGLTDTQYF,TRBV4-2
CASSKLASTDTQYF,TRBV7-9
CASSLLGQGPFF,TRBV28
CASTTDRTGRTDTQYF,TRBV5-1
CASSTGGNTEAFF,TRBV18
CASSYPGQSEAFF,TRBV6-5
CASSSFSGGTDTQYF,TRBV7-2
CASSARTGAYNEQFF,TRBV25-1
CASTPTGGIYEQYF,TRBV19
CASSLDGSAGYNEQFF,TRBV5-1
CATSSQRQISGYGYTF,TRBV15
CASSLRQGNTGELFF,TRBV7-2
CASRRTSVYEQYF,TRBV27
CASSFGTGWQPQHF,TRBV5-6
CASSFEGNSPLHF,TRBV5-1
CASSLGPRGGLGANVLTF,TRBV5-4
CASSVRGGNEKLFF,TRBV9
CASSQRVLRGVQHIQYF,TRBV6-2/TRBV6-3
CASSPRGRGGLETQYF,TRBV27
CASSLARGRGVNHRNTEAFF,TRBV5-1
CASSHSGTGGDEQYF,TRBV5-5
CASNGAGPETGGYTF,TRBV13
CASSLRGGHGTDTQYF,TRBV9
CATSRGGAAGANVLTF,TRBV15
CASSINSRGEAFF,TRBV7-8
CASSLSTGSYEQYF,TRBV27